These 25 T cell receptor beta chains were all obtained from the same sample, sequenced in a study of blood T cell repertoires in COVID-19. Profiled with immunoSEQ multiplex PCR; TCRdb holds only in-frame clones, not every one. The top ten hold about 2.5% of the sample, which has about 390,000 clones, about 89% seen once. The sequenced sample consisted of peripheral blood. These receptors were taken from a woman aged 55-70 years with COVID-19, enrolled during active disease.

This clone was counted only a few times. J is TRBJ2-7 and V is TRBV7-2; no definite D call. In germline, CDR1 is SGHTA, CDR2 FQGNSA. The ends were cut back, 5 bases at V and 4 bases at J, with 15 bases in the middle. This CDR3 has 14 amino acids. The DNA for the CDR3 is TGTGCCAGCAGCCCAATGCCAGGAATTTACGAGCAGTACTTC. Amino acid sequence: CASSPMPGIYEQYF.

J is TRBJ2-1 and V is TRBV7-2, with 8 bases identical to TRBD1. Germline-derived CDR1 and CDR2 are SGHTA and FQGNSA. J gave up 4 bases and V 2 bases, and 4 bases lay outside the gene matches. The CDR3 covers 15 residues. Written as DNA, the CDR3 is TGTGCCAGCAGCTTAAGGACAGGGAAATACAATGAGCAGTTCTTC. Translating it yields CASSLRTGKYNEQFF.

V and J are TRBV5-1 and TRBJ2-5; a possible D gene is TRBD1 (5 bases). V gave up 1 base and J gave up 5 bases, with 9 bases separating them. The CDR3 contains 13 residues. The V gene's germline CDR1 is SGHRS and CDR2 YFSETQ. For the CDR3, the DNA is TGCGCCAGCAGCTTGCCAGGGAAGGAGACCCAGTACTTC. This encodes CASSLPGKETQYF. Filled out from reference TRBV5-1 and TRBJ2-5, the complete variable domain reads KAGVTQTPRYLIKTRGQQVTLSCSPISGHRSVSWYQQTPGQGLQFLFEYFSETQRNKGNFPGRFSGRQFSNSRSEMNVSTLELGDSALYLCASSLPGKETQYFGPGTRLLVL.

The chain joins TRBV12-3 or TRBV12-4 to TRBJ2-1; D is possibly TRBD1 (6 bases). This CDR3 has 12 amino acids. Trimming left V 4 bases short and J 6 bases short, with 7 bases between. Written as DNA, the CDR3 is TGTGCCAGCAGTTCGGACAGCAATGAGCAGTTCTTC. Encoded protein: CASSSDSNEQFF.

The rearrangement uses TRBV18 and TRBJ2-3; 9 bases align to TRBD1. This CDR3 is built from 18 residues. Germline loops: CDR1 KGHSH, CDR2 LQKENI. V trimming: 1 base; J trimming: 3 bases; junction bases outside the gene matches: 11. The CDR3 coding sequence is TGTGCCAGCTCACCACGACGGACAGGGGTCCTAGGGACAGATACGCAGTATTTT. It yields the protein CASSPRRTGVLGTDTQYF.

Here the CDR3 DNA reads TGTGCCAGCAGGCGGACAGGGAACACTGAAGCTTTCTTT. It encodes CASRRTGNTEAFF. The V and J genes are TRBV3-1 (or the pseudogene TRBV3-2) and TRBJ1-1, with TRBD1 matching 7 bases. There are 13 residues in the CDR3. Trimming took 6 bases from V and 1 from J; bases not matched to a gene: 2. Germline CDR1 is LGHDT and CDR2 is YNNKEL (reference sequence).

The chain is built from TRBV4-2 and TRBJ1-1; possibly TRBD1 for D (6 bases). Deletions cut 1 base from V and 2 bases from J, with 14 bases between. This CDR3 has 16 amino acids. Per germline, CDR1 LGHNA and CDR2 YNFKEQ. CDR3 sequence (DNA): TGTGCCAGCAGCCAAGGAGGGCACAGGGTTAACACTGAAGCTTTCTTT. It translates to CASSQGGHRVNTEAFF.

The CDR3 spells CASSYSEGSEAFF. In DNA form, the CDR3 reads TGTGCCAGCAGTTACTCGGAGGGCAGTGAAGCTTTCTTT. V is TRBV6-6 and J is TRBJ1-1, with D unresolved. The V and J ends lost 0 bases and 7 bases respectively, with 9 bases between them. CDR3 length: 13 amino acids. Germline CDR1 MNHNY, CDR2 SVGAGI (reference sequence).

The V gene is TRBV5-6, the J gene TRBJ1-6; D gene ambiguous. Germline-derived CDR1 and CDR2 are SGHDT and YYEEEE. Deletions cut 0 bases from V and 6 bases from J, with 16 bases between. The CDR3 is made up of 17 amino acids. CDR3 coding DNA: TGTGCCAGCAGCTTGGGGGAGAGGGTCAGAGGTAATTCACCCCTCCACTTT. The encoded protein is CASSLGERVRGNSPLHF.

This chain links TRBV2 with TRBJ2-5; TRBD2 aligns across 11 bases. This CDR3 is 15 amino acids long. CDR1 and CDR2 (germline): SNHLY, FYNNEI. With V trimmed by 3 bases and J by 5 bases, 5 bases remained unmatched. The DNA of the CDR3 is TGTGCCAGCAGTGACAGTAGCGGGGGGGCGGAGACCCAGTACTTC. As protein: CASSDSSGGAETQYF. The entire variable domain, with the rest obtained from reference TRBV2 and TRBJ2-5, is as follows: EPEVTQTPSHQVTQMGQEVILRCVPISNHLYFYWYRQILGQKVEFLVSFYNNEISEKSEIFDDQFSVERPDGSNFTLKIRSTKLEDSAMYFCASSDSSGGAETQYFGPGTRLLVL.

The chain links TRBV7-6 to TRBJ2-1; 8 bases map to TRBD1. V dropped 2 bases and J dropped 5; count of bases not matched to a gene: 5. This CDR3 comprises 15 residues. From germline, CDR1 is SGHVS and CDR2 FNYEAQ. The CDR3 spells CASSLTGQGNNEQFF. Here the CDR3 DNA reads TGTGCCAGCAGCTTAACAGGACAGGGCAACAATGAGCAGTTCTTC.

There are a few counts of this clone. This chain uses TRBV18 with TRBJ1-1, with a tentative D call TRBD1 (6 bases). Germline CDR1 KGHSH, CDR2 LQKENI. Trimming shortened V by 4 bases and J by 3 bases, and 15 bases separated the two germline ends. This CDR3 is built from 15 residues. The CDR3 spells CASSRAAGADTEAFF. In DNA form, the CDR3 reads TGTGCCAGCTCACGAGCAGCGGGGGCGGACACTGAAGCTTTCTTT.

This clone has a single count. This chain connects TRBV19 to TRBJ1-5; 7 positions match TRBD1. The CDR3 is made up of 13 amino acids. Germline CDR1 and CDR2: LNHDA and SQIVND (reference sequence). J gave up 5 bases and V 9 bases, and 7 bases lay outside the gene matches. The CDR3 is CASKQGHDQPQHF. In nucleotides, the CDR3 is TGTGCCAGCAAACAGGGGCATGATCAGCCCCAGCATTTT.

This clone was seen a single time. The chain joins TRBV30 to TRBJ1-1, with TRBD1 matching 9 bases. The germline gives CDR1 GTSNPN, CDR2 SVGIG (reference sequence). The junction had 24 bases not matched to a gene; V was cut back by 7 bases and J by 9 bases. This CDR3 region has 17 residues. The CDR3 bases are TGTGCCTCTTCCGCTAAGGGGACAGGGAGTGGTGGTACTCAAGCTTTCTTT. The encoded protein is CASSAKGTGSGGTQAFF.

V is TRBV11-2 and J is TRBJ2-7; 9 nucleotides agree with TRBD1. The germline V gene has CDR1 SGHAT and CDR2 FQNNGV. This CDR3 comprises 15 residues. The V segment lost 5 bases and the J segment 5 bases; nucleotides outside the gene matches: 10. The DNA of the CDR3 is TGTGCCAGCAGCAGCCGGGACAGGGAGCGGAACGAGCAGTACTTC. The encoded protein is CASSSRDRERNEQYF. Using reference TRBV11-2 and TRBJ2-7 for the parts outside the CDR3, the full variable domain is EAGVAQSPRYKIIEKRQSVAFWCNPISGHATLYWYQQILGQGPKLLIQFQNNGVVDDSQLPKDRFSAERLKGVDSTLKIQPAKLEDSAVYLCASSSRDRERNEQYFGPGTRLTVT.

This clone was counted only a few times. This chain joins TRBV6-1 and TRBJ2-7; D gene ambiguous. Deletions cut 3 bases from V and 4 bases from J, with 13 bases between. The V gene's germline CDR1 is MNHNS and CDR2 SASEGT. This CDR3 has 14 residues. CDR3 sequence: CASSDGHPRYEQYF. In nucleotides, the CDR3 is TGTGCCAGCAGTGACGGTCATCCTAGGTACGAGCAGTACTTC.

This chain links TRBV5-1 with TRBJ1-1; no clear D. CDR3 length: 13 amino acids. Germline CDR1 and CDR2: SGHRS and YFSETQ. Trimming stripped 5 bases from V and 3 bases from J, with 11 bases between. CDR3 DNA sequence: TGCGCCAGCAGGACGGGGAAGGACACTGAAGCTTTCTTT. This gives the protein CASRTGKDTEAFF.

V usage is TRBV28 and J usage is TRBJ1-2; no clear D. Germline values: CDR1 MDHEN, CDR2 SYDVKM. The germline V and J ends were trimmed by 6 bases and 4 bases, with 9 bases remaining between them. The CDR3 has 12 amino acids. The CDR3 region is CASSPQVYGYTF. The CDR3 DNA reads TGTGCCAGCAGCCCCCAGGTCTATGGCTACACCTTC.

The chain has TRBV7-8 and TRBJ2-1; D not resolved. The V gene's germline CDR1 is SGHVS and CDR2 FQNEAQ. The V and J ends lost 0 bases and 6 bases respectively, with 9 bases between them. The length of the CDR3 is 14 residues. CDR3 bases: TGTGCCAGCAGCTTAGCGCTCTTCGGCAATGAGCAGTTCTTC. This codes for CASSLALFGNEQFF.

This chain joins TRBV9 and TRBJ2-6, with D possibly being TRBD1 (7 bases). This CDR3 is 18 amino acids long. In germline, CDR1 is SGDLS, CDR2 YYNGEE. V lost 5 bases and J 0 bases, leaving 18 bases between the germline ends. The CDR3 is CASSFGGQSYSGANVLTF. The CDR3 nucleotides are TGTGCCAGCAGTTTCGGGGGACAGTCATACTCTGGGGCCAACGTCCTGACTTTC.

V gene TRBV11-2 combines with J gene TRBJ1-2; D unclear. The germline V gene has CDR1 SGHAT and CDR2 FQNNGV. Trimming pared 4 bases from V and 8 bases from J, leaving 5 bases between. The CDR3 loop spans 10 amino acids. CDR3 region: CASSSVGYTF. In DNA form, the CDR3 reads TGTGCCAGCAGCTCCGTGGGCTACACCTTC.

This clone appeared once. V is TRBV2 and J is TRBJ1-5, with D unclear. CDR3 size: 15 residues. Trimming took 3 bases from V and 2 from J, leaving 11 bases between them. Germline V CDR1 and CDR2: SNHLY, FYNNEI. CDR3 DNA: TGTGCCAGCAGTGACCAGCCTAGGCGCAATCAGCCCCAGCATTTT. Translated: CASSDQPRRNQPQHF.

The chain joins TRBV30 to TRBJ1-4; D call uncertain. The CDR3 spans 15 residues. CDR1 and CDR2 from the germline V gene are GTSNPN and SVGIG (reference sequence). V dropped 0 bases and J dropped 8 bases, with 16 bases sitting between them. CDR3 loop: CAWSVLGKPGEKLFF. As DNA, the CDR3 is TGTGCCTGGAGTGTACTGGGGAAGCCGGGGGAAAAACTGTTTTTT.

This chain uses TRBV7-2 with TRBJ2-1, with 11 bases matching TRBD2. Germline V CDR1 and CDR2: SGHTA, FQGNSA. This CDR3 has 16 amino acids. V was clipped by 0 bases and J by 8 bases; unmatched bases: 6. The CDR3 DNA reads as TGTGCCAGCAGCTTAGCGAGTAGCGGGGGGGCCCATGAGCAGTTCTTC. Translation: CASSLASSGGAHEQFF.

The chain joins TRBV19 to TRBJ1-3; D remains ambiguous. CDR1 is LNHDA, CDR2 SQIVND, per germline (reference sequence). The CDR3 covers 15 residues. Trimming took off 4 bases at V and 4 bases at J, with 14 bases between the two ends. CDR3 sequence: CASSTGLFLGNTIYF. CDR3 DNA: TGTGCCAGTAGTACCGGACTTTTCCTCGGAAACACCATATATTTT.